The clone carrying this T cell receptor beta chain was counted between two and nine times. The CDR3 length is 13 residues. Germline V lookup: CDR1 SGHVS, CDR2 FQNEAQ. The V and J ends lost 5 bases and 4 bases respectively, with 8 bases between them. The entry originates in a study of T-cell reconstitution after alpha-beta-depleted transplantation in children. Preparation of the TCRbeta library used unique molecular identifiers. TCRdb recomputed calls from the PCR reads with MiXCR, one row per CDR3 protein. The table records about half a million distinct CDR3 sequences, approximately 13% of them present only once.

This material consisted of PBMCs from the stem cell graft donor, taken from the stem cell graft. The V and J genes are TRBV7-8 and TRBJ2-2, with D hard to call. The sequence came from a human donor who donated a stem cell graft to a child with combined immunodeficiency. This CDR3 is CASSKTSTGELFF. CDR3 sequence (DNA): TGTGCCAGCAGCAAGACAAGCACCGGGGAGCTGTTTTTT.